The clone carrying this T cell receptor beta chain was seen repeatedly, ten times or more. Its target is not known. These data belong to a study of T cells in Graves' hyperthyroidism and ophthalmopathy. Study-wide points: Blood shared most expanded thyroid clonotypes above 0.001.

It was RNA transcripts that yielded the amplified TCR beta CDR3 regions. Carried out on the TCR CDR3, a first-round RT-PCR used the HTBI primer set. From the multiplex PCR reads, TCRdb called clonotypes with MiXCR, one entry per CDR3 protein. Of 550,000 to 600,000 distinct CDR3 sequences in the sample, approximately 44% were seen once. V was shortened by 7 bases and J by 6 bases, with 15 bases between the two germline ends. The CDR3 is 14 amino acids. V and J are TRBV12-3 or TRBV12-4 and TRBJ1-4; D not resolved. The sequence was obtained from an adult woman with Graves' disease, either hyperthyroidism or ophthalmopathy (not recorded which). Sequenced: peripheral blood or thyroid tissue (not recorded which). The DNA for the CDR3 is TGTGCCAGCACCCCGGGATGGCTTGATGAAAAACTGTTTTTT. Encoded protein: CASTPGWLDEKLFF.